This TCR beta chain was identified during a study of T cell responses to AZD1222 COVID-19 vaccine. CDR3 length equals 13 residues. The germline gives CDR1 SGHTA, CDR2 FQGTGA. V lost 5 bases and J lost 1, with 8 bases in between. Findings of the study overall: Clonal diversity was possibly underestimated; the donors were predominantly white British and more often female. Nearly half of spike-specific TCRs reportedly target variant regions that are unmutated in the B.1.351 and B.1.1.7 variants. Spike-wide coverage was observed for vaccine-associated CD4 TCRs, with dominant responses at 160-218 and 743-854.

This table comes from immunoSEQ multiplex PCR, and its TCRdb copy is limited to in-frame clones, with some not included. In the table there are some 130,000 clones, 88% of which are singletons. On this clone itself: Its cognate antigen is unknown.

The clonotype was recovered from an adult in good health. This specimen was peripheral blood, taken on day 0 of AZD1222 vaccination. This chain connects TRBV7-3 to TRBJ1-1; maybe TRBD1 (5 bases). The CDR3 DNA is TGTGCCAGCAGCCGCGACAGGAACACTGAAGCTTTCTTT. It yields the protein CASSRDRNTEAFF.